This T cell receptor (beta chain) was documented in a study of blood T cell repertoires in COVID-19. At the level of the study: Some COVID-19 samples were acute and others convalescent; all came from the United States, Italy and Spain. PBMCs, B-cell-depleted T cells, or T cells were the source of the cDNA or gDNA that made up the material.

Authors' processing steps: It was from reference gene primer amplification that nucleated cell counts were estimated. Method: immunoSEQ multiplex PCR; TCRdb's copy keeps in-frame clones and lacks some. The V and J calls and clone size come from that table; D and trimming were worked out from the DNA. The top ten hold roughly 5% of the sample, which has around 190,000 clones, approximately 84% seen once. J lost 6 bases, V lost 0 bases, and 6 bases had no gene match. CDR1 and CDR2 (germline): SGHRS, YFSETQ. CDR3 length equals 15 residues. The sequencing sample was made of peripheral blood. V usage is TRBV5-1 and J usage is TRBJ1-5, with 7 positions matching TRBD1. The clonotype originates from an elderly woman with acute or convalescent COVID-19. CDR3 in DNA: TGCGCCAGCAGCTTGGGAGGGGGCAAGGGTCAGCCCCAGCATTTT. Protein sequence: CASSLGGGKGQPQHF.